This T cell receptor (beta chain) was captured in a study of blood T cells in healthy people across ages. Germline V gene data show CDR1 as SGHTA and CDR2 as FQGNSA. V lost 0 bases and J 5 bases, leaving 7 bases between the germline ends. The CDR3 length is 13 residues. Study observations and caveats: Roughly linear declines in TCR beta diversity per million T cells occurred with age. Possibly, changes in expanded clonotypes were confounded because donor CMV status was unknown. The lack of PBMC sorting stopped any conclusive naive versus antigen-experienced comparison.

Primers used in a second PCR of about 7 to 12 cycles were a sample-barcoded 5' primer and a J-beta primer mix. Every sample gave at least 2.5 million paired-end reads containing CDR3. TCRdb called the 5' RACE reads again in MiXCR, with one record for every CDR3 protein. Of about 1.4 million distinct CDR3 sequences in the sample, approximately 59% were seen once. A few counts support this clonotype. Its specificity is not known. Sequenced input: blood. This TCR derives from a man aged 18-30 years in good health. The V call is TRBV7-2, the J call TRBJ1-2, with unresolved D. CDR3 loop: CASSLASGYGYTF. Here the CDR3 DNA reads TGTGCCAGCAGCTTAGCTAGCGGATATGGCTACACCTTC.